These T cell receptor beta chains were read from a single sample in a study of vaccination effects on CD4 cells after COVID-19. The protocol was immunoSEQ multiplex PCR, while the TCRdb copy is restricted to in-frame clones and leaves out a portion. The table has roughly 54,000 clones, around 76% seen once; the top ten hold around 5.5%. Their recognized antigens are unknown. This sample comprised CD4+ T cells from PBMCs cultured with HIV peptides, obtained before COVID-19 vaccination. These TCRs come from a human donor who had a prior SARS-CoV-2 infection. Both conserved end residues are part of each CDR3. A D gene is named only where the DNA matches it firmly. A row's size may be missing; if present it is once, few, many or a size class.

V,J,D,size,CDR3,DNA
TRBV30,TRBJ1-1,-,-,CAWSLTGSTEAFF,TGTGCCTGGAGTTTAACAGGGTCCACTGAAGCTTTCTTT
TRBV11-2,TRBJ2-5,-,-,CASSFTQGSETQYF,TGTGCCAGCAGCTTTACCCAGGGATCAGAGACCCAGTACTTC
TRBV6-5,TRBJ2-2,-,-,CASREGANTGELFF,TGTGCCAGCCGCGAGGGGGCGAACACCGGGGAGCTGTTTTTT
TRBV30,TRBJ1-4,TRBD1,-,CAWSVLGTGVVFF,TGTGCCTGGAGTGTACTAGGGACAGGGGTTGTGTTTTTT
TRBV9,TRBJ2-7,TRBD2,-,CASSVGASGEYEQYF,TGTGCCAGCAGCGTAGGGGCTAGCGGGGAGTACGAGCAGTACTTC
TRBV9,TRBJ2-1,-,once,CASSAQLVPSLDEQFF,TGTGCCAGCAGCGCCCAACTAGTCCCCTCACTGGATGAGCAGTTCTTC
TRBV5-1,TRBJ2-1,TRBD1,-,CASSYLIGTASYNEQFF,TGCGCCAGCAGCTACCTCATAGGGACAGCATCCTACAATGAGCAGTTCTTC
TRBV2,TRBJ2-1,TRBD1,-,CALKRDRAYNEQFF,TGTGCCCTAAAACGGGACAGGGCCTACAATGAGCAGTTCTTC
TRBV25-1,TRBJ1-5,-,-,CASSELEVNQPQHF,TGTGCCAGCAGTGAATTGGAGGTCAATCAGCCCCAGCATTTT
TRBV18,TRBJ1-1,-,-,CASSPGGFGYTEAFF,TGTGCCAGCTCACCGGGGGGATTTGGGTACACTGAAGCTTTCTTT
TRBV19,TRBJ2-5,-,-,CASSIGGVRGRETQYF,TGTGCCAGTAGTATCGGGGGGGTCAGGGGGCGAGAGACCCAGTACTTC
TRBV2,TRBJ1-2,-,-,CASKFQGSRYGYTF,TGTGCCAGCAAGTTTCAGGGTTCGAGGTATGGCTACACCTTC
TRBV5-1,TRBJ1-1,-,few,CASSLSRVNTEAFF,TGCGCCAGCAGCTTGTCAAGGGTGAACACTGAAGCTTTCTTT
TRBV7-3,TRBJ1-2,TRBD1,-,CASSLGTGADYGYTF,TGTGCCAGCAGCTTAGGGACAGGGGCAGACTATGGCTACACCTTC
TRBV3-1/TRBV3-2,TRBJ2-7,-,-,CASSPLSPGQAYEQYF,TGTGCCAGCAGCCCCTTATCCCCGGGACAAGCCTACGAGCAGTACTTC
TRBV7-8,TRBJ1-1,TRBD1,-,CASSYWTGGSTEAFF,TGTGCCAGCAGCTACTGGACAGGGGGGAGCACTGAAGCTTTCTTT
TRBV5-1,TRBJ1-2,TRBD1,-,CASSLGLTGEISGYTF,TGCGCCAGCAGCTTAGGCCTGACAGGGGAAATCTCGGGCTACACCTTC
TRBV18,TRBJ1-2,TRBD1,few,CASSPTGQGDGYTF,TGTGCCAGCTCACCCACTGGACAGGGAGATGGCTACACCTTC
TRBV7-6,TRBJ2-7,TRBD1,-,CASSLRDRGPQRSYEQYF,TGTGCCAGCAGCTTACGGGACAGGGGGCCTCAACGCTCCTACGAGCAGTACTTC
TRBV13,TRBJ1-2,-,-,CASSRTGGLYGYTF,TGTGCCAGCAGCCGCACGGGGGGCCTTTATGGCTACACCTTC
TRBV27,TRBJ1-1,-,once,CASSLWRGGEAFF,TGTGCCAGCAGTTTATGGAGGGGTGGCGAAGCTTTCTTT
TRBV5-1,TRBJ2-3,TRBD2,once,CASSPTRGVWTDTQYF,TGCGCCAGCAGCCCAACGCGGGGGGTTTGGACAGATACGCAGTATTTT
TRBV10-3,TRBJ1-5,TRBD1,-,CAISEYRGHGNQPQHF,TGTGCCATCAGTGAGTACAGGGGGCATGGCAATCAGCCCCAGCATTTT
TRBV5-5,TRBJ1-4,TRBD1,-,CASSLGTGNEKLFF,TGTGCCAGCAGCCTCGGGACAGGGAATGAAAAACTGTTTTTT
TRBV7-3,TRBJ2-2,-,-,CASSLTFGGGAGELFF,TGTGCCAGCAGCTTAACGTTCGGGGGCGGGGCCGGGGAGCTGTTTTTT
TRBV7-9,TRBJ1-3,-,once,CASSFGSGNTIYF,TGTGCCAGCAGCTTTGGTTCTGGAAACACCATATATTTT
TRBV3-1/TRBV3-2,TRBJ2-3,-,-,CASSQGAPSLTDTQYF,TGTGCCAGCAGCCAAGGGGCCCCTTCCCTCACAGATACGCAGTATTTT
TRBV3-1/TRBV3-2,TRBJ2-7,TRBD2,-,CASSQDLVGAGVWFNEQYF,TGTGCCAGCAGCCAAGATCTGGTAGGAGCGGGAGTCTGGTTCAACGAGCAGTACTTC
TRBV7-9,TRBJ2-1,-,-,CASKLSTISYNEQFF,TGTGCCAGCAAACTCTCGACTATTTCCTACAATGAGCAGTTCTTC
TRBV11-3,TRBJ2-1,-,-,CASSLELGAGRRNEQFF,TGTGCCAGCAGCTTAGAGTTGGGGGCGGGAAGACGAAATGAGCAGTTCTTC
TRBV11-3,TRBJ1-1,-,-,CASSFPHVEAFF,TGTGCCAGCAGCTTTCCCCATGTTGAAGCTTTCTTT